Presented here are 7 T cell receptor beta chains from one specimen sequenced in a study of neurological immune-mediated disorders. MiXCR, run by TCRdb on the 5' RACE reads, gives a single entry per CDR3 protein. The data hold 55,000 to 70,000 distinct CDR3 sequences, with roughly 3.1% observed a single time. The material sequenced was PBMCs. The origin of the receptors is a woman aged 45 to 65 with multiple sclerosis.

The sample holds many counts of this clonotype. The chain is built from TRBV20-1 and TRBJ2-3; TRBD2 matches 10 bases. V lost 0 bases to trimming and J lost 4 bases; unmatched junction nucleotides: 4. This CDR3 has 15 amino acids. Germline CDR1 reads DFQATT; CDR2 reads SNEGSKA (reference sequence). Here the CDR3 reads CSARDPAGGPDTQYF. In DNA form, the CDR3 reads TGCAGTGCTAGAGATCCAGCGGGGGGGCCAGATACGCAGTATTTT.

In this sample, this clonotype turned up many times. The chain employs TRBV20-1 and TRBJ2-1, with 8 bases fitting TRBD2. Germline CDR1 DFQATT, CDR2 SNEGSKA (reference sequence). V trimming: 1 base; J trimming: 15 bases; junction bases outside the gene matches: 11. This CDR3 is 13 amino acids long. CDR3 region: CSARVRLAGMGFF. The CDR3 DNA follows: TGCAGTGCTAGAGTCAGGCTAGCGGGTATGGGGTTCTTC.

This clonotype was recorded many times. This chain uses TRBV6-6 with TRBJ2-2; D is tentatively TRBD1 or TRBD2 (5 bases each). V was shortened by 4 bases and J by 6 bases, with 18 bases between the two germline ends. The CDR3 sequence is 16 residues long. Germline V gene sequence: CDR1 MNHNY, CDR2 SVGAGI (reference sequence). Here the CDR3 reads CASSSPGPKASGELFF. CDR3 coding DNA: TGTGCCAGCAGTTCACCGGGACCCAAGGCGTCCGGGGAGCTGTTTTTT.

In its sample, this clonotype was seen many times. J is TRBJ1-2 and V is TRBV4-2; 9 bases agree with TRBD1. V was pared by 0 bases and J by 6 bases, with 5 bases of the junction left unmatched. The CDR3 has 15 residues. CDR1 and CDR2 (germline): LGHNA, YNFKEQ. For the CDR3, the DNA is TGTGCCAGCAGCCAAGAGGACAGGGGAAAGAATGGCTACACCTTC. This gives the protein CASSQEDRGKNGYTF.

This clonotype showed up many times. V usage is TRBV10-3 and J usage is TRBJ2-4; tentatively, D is TRBD1 (6 bases). V was trimmed by 0 bases and J by 1 base, leaving 7 bases between them. This CDR3 has 15 residues. The germline V gene has CDR1 ENHRY and CDR2 SYGVKD. The CDR3 DNA reads TGTGCCATCAGTGAGTCGAGGGGGGCCAAAAACATTCAGTACTTC. Residues: CAISESRGAKNIQYF.

This clonotype occurred many times. This chain uses TRBV6-1 with TRBJ1-4; D uncertain. V lost 2 bases, J lost 0 bases, and 4 bases lay in between. Germline V gene sequence: CDR1 MNHNS, CDR2 SASEGT. The length of the CDR3 is 14 residues. The CDR3 here is CASSEMSTNEKLFF. The CDR3 nucleotides read TGTGCCAGCAGTGAAATGTCAACTAATGAAAAACTGTTTTTT.

This clonotype has at least ten counts. V usage is TRBV6-2 or TRBV6-3 and J usage is TRBJ1-5, with TRBD1 identical over 8 bases. V shed 4 bases and J 6 bases; nucleotides not matched to a gene: 5. The germline V gene has CDR1 MNHEY and CDR2 SVGEGT. CDR3 size: 14 residues. The chain's CDR3 is CASSSPRGLQPQHF. The DNA of the CDR3 is TGTGCCAGCAGTTCCCCCAGGGGGCTTCAGCCCCAGCATTTT.